A selection of T cell receptor beta chains follows, all from one sample in a study of shared clonotypes between healthy human individuals. Produced via immunoSEQ multiplex PCR; TCRdb's table is partial and in-frame only. The table lists about 1.1 million clones, 77% of them singletons. Material for sequencing was memory CD4+ T cells from PBMCs. These receptors all come from a man younger than 30 in good health. Some clones in this sample may be carry-over from other donors' samples. Each CDR3 is given without its conserved first and last residue.

v_call: TRBV11-3
j_call: TRBJ2-1
cdr3_aa: ASSQGLTNEQF

v_call: TRBV5-1
j_call: TRBJ2-7
cdr3_aa: ASSLEPTYEQY

v_call: TRBV5-1
j_call: TRBJ1-5
cdr3_aa: ASRLDGQGNQPQH

v_call: TRBV7-9
j_call: TRBJ2-7
cdr3_aa: ASSLAQTAGGYYEQY

v_call: TRBV6-1
j_call: TRBJ1-2
cdr3_aa: ASSETGAGGYT

v_call: TRBV11-2
j_call: TRBJ2-7
cdr3_aa: ASSTYRVGSTGEQY

v_call: TRBV27
j_call: TRBJ2-7
cdr3_aa: ASSLHGLWGQY

v_call: TRBV30
j_call: TRBJ2-7
cdr3_aa: AWARDRGLYEQY

v_call: TRBV7-2
j_call: TRBJ2-5
cdr3_aa: ASMLGGSWGTQY

v_call: TRBV4-2
j_call: TRBJ2-1
cdr3_aa: ASSQELLGYNEQF

v_call: TRBV5-4
j_call: TRBJ2-3
cdr3_aa: ASSWGGASSTDTQY

v_call: TRBV4-2
j_call: TRBJ2-7
cdr3_aa: ASSLNPGGTYEQY

v_call: TRBV28
j_call: TRBJ1-1
cdr3_aa: ASSLGQGQAF

v_call: TRBV29-1
j_call: TRBJ2-7
cdr3_aa: SVELPTGYNEQY

v_call: TRBV29-1
j_call: TRBJ2-7
cdr3_aa: SGDRVSYEQY

v_call: TRBV9
j_call: TRBJ1-5
cdr3_aa: ASSRGQNQPQH

v_call: TRBV19
j_call: TRBJ2-1
cdr3_aa: ASSLRGLAGDMNEQF

v_call: TRBV2
j_call: TRBJ1-2
cdr3_aa: ASILTEANYGYT